The present TCR beta chain was sequenced within a study of T cell changes during pregnancy in multiple sclerosis. Produced via immunoSEQ multiplex PCR; TCRdb's table is partial and in-frame only. There are over 15,000 clones in the sample; 80% to 90% occur only once, and roughly 10% lies in the top ten. Germline trimming cut 2 bases from V and 1 base from J; bases unmatched to any gene: 3. CDR3 length equals 16 residues. From germline, CDR1 is LGHNA and CDR2 YSLEER. The specimen was CD8+ T cells from peripheral blood mononuclear cells, collected in the second trimester of pregnancy. This TCR was recovered from a female donor in good health, enrolled as a control in a pregnancy study. This rearrangement joins TRBV4-3 to TRBJ2-2; TRBD1 matches 8 bases. The CDR3 loop is CASSQTQGGNTGELFF. The CDR3 DNA follows: TGCGCCAGCAGCCAAACACAGGGGGGGAACACCGGGGAGCTGTTTTTT.